Listed here are 5 T cell receptor beta chains from one sample, sequenced in a study of blood T cell repertoires in COVID-19. The repertoire was sequenced with immunoSEQ multiplex PCR; TCRdb's copy has only in-frame clones and lacks some. The table records roughly 120,000 clones, 80% to 90% of them present only once. The specimen sequenced was peripheral blood. These receptors were taken from a woman in her 50s with acute or convalescent COVID-19.

The chain links TRBV28 to TRBJ1-2; 7 nucleotides line up with TRBD1. The CDR3 consists of 14 residues. Trimming at V came to 2 bases and at J to 4 bases, leaving 4 bases not matched to a gene. Per the germline V gene, CDR1 is MDHEN and CDR2 is SYDVKM. CDR3 sequence reads: CASSLGQEFYGYTF. CDR3 nucleotides: TGTGCCAGCAGTTTAGGACAGGAGTTCTATGGCTACACCTTC.

This chain joins TRBV5-8 and TRBJ2-1; 11 bases are shared with TRBD1. This CDR3 has 16 amino acids. Germline CDR1 and CDR2: SGHTS and YDEGEE. J was trimmed by 8 bases and V by 5 bases; bases with no gene match: 12. CDR3 DNA: TGTGCCAGCAGTTCTATTCGGGACAGGGGGATCGATGAGCAGTTCTTC. Amino acids: CASSSIRDRGIDEQFF.

The count of this clone is one. The rearrangement uses TRBV2 and TRBJ1-1, with a weak D call TRBD1 (5 bases). The V end lost 6 bases, the J end lost 6 bases, and 14 bases lay between the germline ends. Germline loops: CDR1 SNHLY, CDR2 FYNNEI. This CDR3 region has 13 residues. The DNA for the CDR3 is TGTGCCAGCAGGCAGGGATTAATAGCTGAAGCTTTCTTT. Amino acid sequence: CASRQGLIAEAFF.

The chain recombines TRBV18 with TRBJ1-1, with 11 bases aligning to TRBD1. The junction had 5 bases not matched to a gene; V was cut back by 6 bases and J by 5 bases. Germline V gene sequence: CDR1 KGHSH, CDR2 LQKENI. The CDR3 extends over 14 amino acids. Here the CDR3 reads CASSFGTGGTEAFF. In DNA, the CDR3 is TGTGCCAGCTCCTTCGGGACAGGGGGAACTGAAGCTTTCTTT.

This clone was seen just once. V gene TRBV19 combines with J gene TRBJ2-7; D is possibly TRBD1 (5 bases). Trimming stripped 5 bases from V and 0 bases from J, with 17 bases between. The germline gives CDR1 LNHDA, CDR2 SQIVND (reference sequence). The CDR3 runs 16 residues. CDR3 protein: CASSPGHLRISYEQYF. The CDR3 coding sequence is TGTGCCAGTAGTCCAGGACACCTTAGGATCTCCTACGAGCAGTACTTC.